Sequencing of this T cell receptor (beta chain) was carried out in a study of cytomegalovirus exposure and HLA in healthy donors. Study conclusions and caveats: HLA-A and HLA-B allele assignments for most subjects were reportedly predicted accurately using TCR beta sequences. A reported reduction in N-insertions relative to the 666-donor mean was seen in an Asian-associated ancestry cluster in a later analysis.

As to this clone: Its cognate antigen is unknown.

The PCR ran on 60 Vbeta and 13 Jbeta primers. The protocol was immunoSEQ multiplex PCR, while the TCRdb copy is restricted to in-frame clones and leaves out a portion. The sample lists 110,000 or so clones, 60% to 80% seen once, with about 15% in the top ten. Germline V gene data show CDR1 as MNHEY and CDR2 as SMNVEV (reference sequence). The trim removed 1 base at V and 2 bases at J, leaving 7 bases unmatched. The length of the CDR3 is 17 residues. Despite likely unrecorded immune exposures, the donors were nominally healthy at the time of sampling. This sequence originates from a man between 50 and 59 years old in good health and CMV-seropositive. Sequenced material: PBMCs. The J gene is TRBJ2-3, the V gene TRBV27; TRBD2 matches 9 bases. This CDR3 is CASSLFGLAGITDTQYF. CDR3 bases: TGTGCCAGCAGTTTATTTGGGCTAGCGGGAATCACAGATACGCAGTATTTT.